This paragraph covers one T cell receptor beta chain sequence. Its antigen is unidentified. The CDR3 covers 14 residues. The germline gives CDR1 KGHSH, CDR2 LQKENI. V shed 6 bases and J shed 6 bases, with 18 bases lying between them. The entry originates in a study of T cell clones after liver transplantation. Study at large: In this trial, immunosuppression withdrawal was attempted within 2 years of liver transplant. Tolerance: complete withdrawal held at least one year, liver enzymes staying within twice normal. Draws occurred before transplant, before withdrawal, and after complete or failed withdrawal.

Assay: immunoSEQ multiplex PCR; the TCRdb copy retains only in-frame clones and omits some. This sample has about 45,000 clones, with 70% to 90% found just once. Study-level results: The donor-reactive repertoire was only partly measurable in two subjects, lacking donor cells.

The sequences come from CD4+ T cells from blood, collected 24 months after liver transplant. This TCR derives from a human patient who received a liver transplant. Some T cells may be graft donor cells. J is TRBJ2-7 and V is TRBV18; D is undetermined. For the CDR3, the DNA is TGTGCCAGCTCTTGGTCGCGTGGGGTCAGCGAGCAGTACTTC. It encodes CASSWSRGVSEQYF.